Described below is a single T cell receptor (beta chain) sequence and its context. Antigen specificity is unknown. The data derive from a study of cytomegalovirus exposure and HLA in healthy donors. General study results and limits: It emerged from a later analysis that several of the most significant clusters appeared to be linked to common viral pathogens. DRB1 had the most TCR associations and HLA-C the fewest, a later analysis found, with rates varying by HLA locus.

The PCR was carried out with 60 Vbeta primers and 13 Jbeta primers. Measured with immunoSEQ multiplex PCR; TCRdb has only the in-frame clones, and not every one. The sample shows roughly 61,000 clones, around 81% of them seen only once. Germline loops: CDR1 LGHNA, CDR2 YSLEER. The V gene end was trimmed by 4 bases and the J gene end by 8 bases; junction bases not matched to a gene: 10. The CDR3 is made up of 16 amino acids. The sequencing input was PBMCs. The J gene is TRBJ2-1, the V gene TRBV4-3; 11 bases are shared with TRBD2. This clonotype was obtained from a male donor in good health and CMV-seronegative. The CDR3 DNA sequence: TGCGCCAGCAGCCGGCGGACTAGCGGGTTAGGAGATGAGCAGTTCTTC. Its translation is CASSRRTSGLGDEQFF.